This T cell receptor (beta chain) was sequenced for a study of T cell changes during pregnancy in multiple sclerosis. The protocol was immunoSEQ multiplex PCR, while the TCRdb copy is restricted to in-frame clones and leaves out a portion. The profile covers 45,000 to 55,000 clones, with 92% appearing a single time and around 0.16% taken by the ten largest. The CDR3 spans 15 residues. V dropped 0 bases and J dropped 5 bases, with 9 bases sitting between them. The sequence was collected from a female donor in good health, enrolled as a control in a pregnancy study. The gene calls are TRBV5-3 and TRBJ1-6; D unclear. TRBV5-3 counts as an open reading frame of uncertain function. This sample comprised CD4+ T cells from peripheral blood mononuclear cells, obtained after pregnancy. The CDR3 DNA reads TGTGCCAGAAGCTTGGTTAACAGAGATAATTCACCCCTCCACTTT. Protein product: CARSLVNRDNSPLHF.